What follows is one TCR beta chain and its context. The antigen is undetermined. These data come from a study of CD8+CD57+ T cells in acquired aplastic anemia. Looking at the study overall: 3 to 3.5 ug was the average amount of DNA from sorted CD4+ and CD8+ cells. General study results and limits: The study identified almost 30 CD8+ CDR3 sequences shared by patients and controls.

The use of genomic DNA as template underpinned the TCR beta VDJ and CDR3 profiling. One entry per CDR3 protein, called by TCRdb with MiXCR from the reads. Here the sample spans more than 95,000 distinct CDR3 sequences, almost 40% being singletons. The germline V gene encodes CDR1 ENHRY and CDR2 SYGVKD. CDR3 length: 15 residues. J gave up 7 bases and V 10 bases, and 14 bases lay outside the gene matches. Only patients with CD8+CD57+ cell expansion on flow cytometry were chosen for sequencing. Each of the patients presented with severe acquired aplastic anemia. V and J are TRBV10-3 and TRBJ1-5, with 9 bases lining up with TRBD1. The source material was sorted CD4+, CD8+, or CD8+CD57+ T cells (not recorded which) from PBMCs. The origin of this receptor is a human donor with aplastic anemia. CDR3: CASRPGQGERQPQHF. Here the CDR3 DNA reads TGTGCCAGCAGACCGGGACAGGGTGAAAGGCAGCCCCAGCATTTT.